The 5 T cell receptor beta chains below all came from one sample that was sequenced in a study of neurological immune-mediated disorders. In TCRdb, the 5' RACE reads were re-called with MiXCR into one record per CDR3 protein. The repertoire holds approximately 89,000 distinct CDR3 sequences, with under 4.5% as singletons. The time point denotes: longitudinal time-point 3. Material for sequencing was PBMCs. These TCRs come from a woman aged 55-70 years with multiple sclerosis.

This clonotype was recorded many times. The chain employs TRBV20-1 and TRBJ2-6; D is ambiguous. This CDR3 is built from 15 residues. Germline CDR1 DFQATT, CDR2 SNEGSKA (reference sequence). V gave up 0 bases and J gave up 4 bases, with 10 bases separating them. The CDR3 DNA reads TGCAGTGCTAGAGATTCGGCGATAGGGGCCAACGTCCTGACTTTC. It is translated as CSARDSAIGANVLTF.

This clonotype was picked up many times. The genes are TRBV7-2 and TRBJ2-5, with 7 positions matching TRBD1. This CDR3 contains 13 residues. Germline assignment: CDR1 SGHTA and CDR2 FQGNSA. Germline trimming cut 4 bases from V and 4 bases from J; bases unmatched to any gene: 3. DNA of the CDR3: TGTGCCAGCAGCTCCTACAGGGGAGAGACCCAGTACTTC. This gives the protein CASSSYRGETQYF.

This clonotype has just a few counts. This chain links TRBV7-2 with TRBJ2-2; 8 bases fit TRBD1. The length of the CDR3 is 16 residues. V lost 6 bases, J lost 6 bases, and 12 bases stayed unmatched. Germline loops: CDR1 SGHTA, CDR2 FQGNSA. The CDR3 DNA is TGTGCCAGCAGGACATTGGGGAGACAGGGGTCCGGGGAGCTGTTTTTT. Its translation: CASRTLGRQGSGELFF.

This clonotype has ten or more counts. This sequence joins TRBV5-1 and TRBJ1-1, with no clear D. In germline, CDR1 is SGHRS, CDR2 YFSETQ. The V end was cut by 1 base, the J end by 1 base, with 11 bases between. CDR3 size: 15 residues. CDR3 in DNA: TGCGCCAGCAGCTTGTCGGCAGCAGGGAACACTGAAGCTTTCTTT. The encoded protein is CASSLSAAGNTEAFF. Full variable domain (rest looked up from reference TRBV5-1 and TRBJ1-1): KAGVTQTPRYLIKTRGQQVTLSCSPISGHRSVSWYQQTPGQGLQFLFEYFSETQRNKGNFPGRFSGRQFSNSRSEMNVSTLELGDSALYLCASSLSAAGNTEAFFGQGTRLTVV.

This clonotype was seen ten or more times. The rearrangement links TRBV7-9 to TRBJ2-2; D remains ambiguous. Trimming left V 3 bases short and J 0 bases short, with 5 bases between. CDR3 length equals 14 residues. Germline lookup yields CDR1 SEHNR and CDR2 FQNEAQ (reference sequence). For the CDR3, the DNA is TGTGCCAGCAGCTTTAGGGCGAACACCGGGGAGCTGTTTTTT. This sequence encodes CASSFRANTGELFF.